Listed below are T cell receptor beta chains from one sample, sequenced in a study of beta chain features in type 1 diabetes. Data came from immunoSEQ multiplex PCR; TCRdb stores just in-frame clones and leaves some out. The sample carries about 260,000 clones, 20% recorded once. Sequencing input: naive CD4+ T cells from blood. The receptor set was obtained from a woman aged 40 to 49 with type 1 diabetes. The CDR3 runs from the conserved cysteine through the conserved F or W. A D gene is named only where the DNA matches it firmly. Not every row has a clone size; where given, it reads once, few, many or a size class.

j_gene,abundance,v_gene,d_gene,CDR3nt,CDR3aa
TRBJ1-4,NA,TRBV9,NA,TGTGCCAGCAGCGTTGGCCCGGAGGGCGTAAAACTGTTTTTT,CASSVGPEGVKLFF
TRBJ1-5,few,TRBV19,NA,TGTGCCAGTAGTATTGAAGAGGGAAATCAGCCCCAGCATTTT,CASSIEEGNQPQHF
TRBJ2-5,NA,TRBV14,NA,TGTGCCAGCAGCCAAACACAAGAGACCCAGTACTTC,CASSQTQETQYF
TRBJ2-1,few,TRBV10-3,NA,TGTGCCATCAGTGAGAACGGAGGCGAGCAGTTCTTC,CAISENGGEQFF
TRBJ2-7,few,TRBV28,TRBD2,TGTGCCAGCAGTTTAGCCCACGATAGGACTAGCGGGATGAATTCCCCGCAGTACTTC,CASSLAHDRTSGMNSPQYF
TRBJ1-5,NA,TRBV19,TRBD1,TGTGCCAGTAGTATCGGGGGACAGGCGCCCACCTGGCCCCAGCATTTT,CASSIGGQAPTWPQHF
TRBJ2-2,NA,TRBV7-2,NA,TGTGCCAGCAGCTTGGGCCTAGCGAGCTCCGGGGAGCTGTTTTTT,CASSLGLASSGELFF
TRBJ2-2,NA,TRBV7-9,TRBD1,TGTGCCAGCAGCCTGACACAGGGGAGCGGGGAGCTGTTTTTT,CASSLTQGSGELFF
TRBJ2-7,few,TRBV30,TRBD1,TGTGCCTGGAGCGAGGAGAATCAGGACAGGGGCTACGAGCAGTACTTC,CAWSEENQDRGYEQYF
TRBJ2-7,NA,TRBV29-1,TRBD1,TGCAGCGTTGTTACAGGGGATGTTGAGCAGTACTTC,CSVVTGDVEQYF
TRBJ2-7,few,TRBV5-4,NA,TGTGCCAGCAGCTTGGCCGGTGAACTAGGTTTGCACGAGCAGTACTTC,CASSLAGELGLHEQYF